The 15 T cell receptor beta chains presented below share a single source sample, sequenced in a study of shared clonotypes between healthy human individuals. Only in-frame clones appear in the TCRdb table, and some are missing; sequencing was by immunoSEQ multiplex PCR. The sample shows about 600,000 clones, more than 95% of them seen only once. Sequencing was done on a sample of naive CD4+ T cells sorted from blood. Subset meaning: CD45RA+ positively selected. The receptors here all came from a woman aged 25 to 45 in good health.

This clone has only one observation. The chain employs TRBV18 and TRBJ2-7; tentative D call: TRBD2 (6 bases). Germline lookup yields CDR1 KGHSH and CDR2 LQKENI. Deletions cut 3 bases from V and 2 bases from J, with 14 bases between. The CDR3 is 15 amino acids. CDR3 nucleotide sequence: TGTGCCAGCTCACCCCAGCGGGTATCAGCCTACGAGCAGTACTTC. It is translated as CASSPQRVSAYEQYF.

CDR3 in amino acids: CASSPQGSGANVLTF. In DNA form, the CDR3 reads TGTGCCAGCAGCCCACAGGGCTCTGGGGCCAACGTCCTGACTTTC. The gene calls are TRBV7-9 and TRBJ2-6, with a tentative D call TRBD1 (6 bases). Trimming cost V 5 bases and J 0 bases, with 8 bases left between them. The germline CDR1 and CDR2 sequences are SEHNR and FQNEAQ (reference sequence). CDR3 length: 15 amino acids. Combining the CDR3 with reference TRBV7-9 and TRBJ2-6 gives the whole variable domain DTGVSQNPRHKITKRGQNVTFRCDPISEHNRLYWYRQTLGQGPEFLTYFQNEAQLEKSRLLSDRFSAERPKGSFSTLEIQRTEQGDSAMYLCASSPQGSGANVLTFGAGSRLTVL.

This chain joins TRBV10-1 and TRBJ2-2; the D call may be TRBD1 or TRBD2 (5 bases each). Germline V lookup: CDR1 WNHNN, CDR2 SYGVQD (reference sequence). CDR3 size: 15 residues. Trimming stripped 6 bases from V and 3 bases from J, with 14 bases between. CDR3 sequence reads: CASSRRGADTGELFF. The CDR3 nucleotides read TGCGCCAGCAGCCGTAGGGGAGCGGACACCGGGGAGCTGTTTTTT.

This clone was seen a single time. V gene TRBV7-7 combines with J gene TRBJ2-1; no definite D call. CDR1 SSHAT and CDR2 FNYEAQ come from the germline V gene (reference sequence). Trimming pared 1 base from V and 6 bases from J, leaving 13 bases between. This CDR3 contains 15 residues. The CDR3 DNA reads TGTGCCAGCAGCTTAGGTCAACCAAGCTTCAATGAGCAGTTCTTC. It translates to CASSLGQPSFNEQFF.

On this clone itself: Mismatch with germline at one junction end may stem from a read error. This chain connects TRBV19 to TRBJ2-1; tentative D call: TRBD2 (7 bases). CDR1 LNHDA and CDR2 SQIVND come from the germline V gene (reference sequence). The CDR3 is made up of 14 amino acids. CDR3 amino acids: CASSIRGGRNEQFF. In nucleotides, the CDR3 is TGTGCCAGCAGTATAAGGGGGGGGAGGAATGAGCAGTTCTTC. Drawing the rest from reference TRBV19 and TRBJ2-1, the complete variable domain is DGGITQSPKYLFRKEGQNVTLSCEQNLNHDAMYWYRQDPGQGLRLIYYSQIVNDFQKGDIAEGYSVSREKKESFPLTVTSAQKNPTAFYLCASSIRGGRNEQFFGPGTRLTVL.

V and J are TRBV5-5 and TRBJ1-4; no reliable D call. Deletions cut 1 base from V and 8 bases from J, with 9 bases between. Germline CDR1 SGHKS, CDR2 YYEKEE (reference sequence). This CDR3 is built from 13 residues. The CDR3 spells CASSLNGYEKLFF. The CDR3 DNA reads as TGTGCCAGCAGCTTGAATGGGTACGAAAAACTGTTTTTT.

J is TRBJ1-2 and V is TRBV10-3; D gene ambiguous. Per the germline V gene, CDR1 is ENHRY and CDR2 is SYGVKD. V lost 0 bases to trimming and J lost 7 bases, with 12 bases between them. The CDR3 is made up of 14 amino acids. CDR3 bases: TGTGCCATCAGTGAGTCGACGGGGATACGTGGCTACACCTTC. Translating gives CAISESTGIRGYTF.

The V call is TRBV5-1, the J call TRBJ2-3; 7 positions match TRBD1. J was trimmed by 4 bases and V by 0 bases; bases with no gene match: 5. The CDR3 runs 15 residues. Germline V gene lookup returns CDR1 SGHRS and CDR2 YFSETQ. The CDR3 here is CASSLGDRYSDTQYF. DNA for the CDR3: TGCGCCAGCAGCTTGGGGGACAGATACTCAGATACGCAGTATTTT. Full variable domain (outside the CDR3, taken from reference TRBV5-1 and TRBJ2-3): KAGVTQTPRYLIKTRGQQVTLSCSPISGHRSVSWYQQTPGQGLQFLFEYFSETQRNKGNFPGRFSGRQFSNSRSEMNVSTLELGDSALYLCASSLGDRYSDTQYFGPGTRLTVL.

The rearrangement uses TRBV28 and TRBJ2-5; TRBD2 agrees at 10 bases. This CDR3 contains 16 residues. CDR1 and CDR2 (germline): MDHEN, SYDVKM. V lost 4 bases and J lost 3; bases outside the gene matches: 8. CDR3 region: CASSSSSGRVEETQYF. CDR3 coding DNA: TGTGCCAGCAGTTCTTCTAGCGGGAGAGTGGAAGAGACCCAGTACTTC.

CDR3 loop: CASSEPLGAGANVLTF. CDR3 DNA: TGTGCCAGCAGTGAACCGTTAGGGGCTGGGGCCAACGTCCTGACTTTC. The chain combines TRBV25-1 with TRBJ2-6, with D tentatively TRBD1 (5 bases). Germline V gene lookup returns CDR1 MGHDK and CDR2 SYGVNS. V lost 2 bases and J lost 2, with 10 bases in between. The CDR3 contains 16 residues.

This chain links TRBV15 with TRBJ2-7, with 8 nucleotides matching TRBD1. The CDR3 loop spans 16 amino acids. After removal of 4 bases from V and 7 bases from J, the junction contained 15 bases not matched to a gene. Germline V gene sequence: CDR1 LNHNV, CDR2 YYDKDF (reference sequence). The CDR3 nucleotides read TGTGCCACCAGCACCTATCTGACAGGGGATGGATGGGAGCAGTACTTC. Its protein product is CATSTYLTGDGWEQYF.

The genes are TRBV10-2 and TRBJ1-5; D unresolved. Looked up from germline, CDR1 is WSHSY and CDR2 is SAAADI. V was pared by 0 bases and J by 6 bases, with 9 bases between. The CDR3 is 14 residues long. CDR3 in amino acids: CASSESKGFQPQHF. The CDR3 DNA is TGCGCCAGCAGTGAGTCGAAGGGTTTTCAGCCCCAGCATTTT.

The chain recombines TRBV28 with TRBJ1-3, with 9 positions matching TRBD1. V gave up 6 bases and J gave up 8 bases; unmatched junction bases: 11. The V gene's germline CDR1 is MDHEN and CDR2 SYDVKM. CDR3 length: 15 amino acids. The CDR3 sequence is CASSDGQGTTHTIYF. The CDR3 DNA follows: TGTGCCAGCAGCGACGGACAGGGGACAACTCACACCATATATTTT.

The rearrangement links TRBV7-2 to TRBJ1-3, with D perhaps TRBD1 (6 bases). This CDR3 spans 14 amino acids. V was pared by 6 bases and J by 3 bases, with 12 bases between. Looked up from germline, CDR1 is SGHTA and CDR2 is FQGNSA. The DNA of the CDR3 is TGTGCCAGCAGGAATAGGGGGAATGGAAACACCATATATTTT. Translating gives CASRNRGNGNTIYF.

The V call is TRBV6-5, the J call TRBJ2-1, with D possibly matching TRBD2 (5 bases). This CDR3 region has 15 residues. V was shortened by 6 bases and J by 0 bases, with 12 bases between the two germline ends. Germline V gives CDR1 MNHEY, CDR2 SVGAGI. The chain's CDR3 is CASRTSPGSYNEQFF. DNA for the CDR3: TGTGCCAGCAGAACTAGTCCGGGCTCCTACAATGAGCAGTTCTTC.